The rows below give T cell receptor beta chains drawn from one sample of a study of human T cells and chemical hapten exposure. From the RACE reads, TCRdb called clonotypes with MiXCR, one entry per CDR3 protein. The sample includes about 380,000 distinct CDR3 sequences, roughly 5.3% of them seen just once. The source material was whole blood, sampled in connection with sensitization to the hapten diphenylcyclopropenone (DPC). Source of these receptors: a woman in her 50s with alopecia areata. Some clones in this sample may be carry-over from other donors' samples. Both conserved end residues are part of each CDR3. Fields, in order: V gene, J gene, D gene, clone size, CDR3 DNA, CDR3 protein. A D gene is named only where the DNA matches it firmly. A row's size may be missing; if present it is once, few, many or a size class.

>TRBV21-1|TRBJ2-1|-|few
TGTGCCAGCAGCAAGCGGGACAGGCTGGGACGGGGGCACAATGAGCAGTTCTTC
CASSKRDRLGRGHNEQFF
>TRBV27|TRBJ2-3|-|few
TGTGCCAGCAGTGGGGGAGTAAAAACCCTACTTAGCACAGATACGCAGTATTTT
CASSGGVKTLLSTDTQYF
>TRBV4-2|TRBJ2-1|TRBD2|many
TGTGCCAGCAGCCTGGGGACTAGCGGGGTCTATGAGCAGTTCTTC
CASSLGTSGVYEQFF
>TRBV2|TRBJ1-1|-|few
TGTGCCAGCAGTGAGGAGGAAATCCTTGAAGCTTTCTTT
CASSEEEILEAFF
>TRBV2|TRBJ1-4|-|-
TGTGCCAGCAGTGTCGAAGGGAATAATGAAAAACTGTTTTTT
CASSVEGNNEKLFF
>TRBV5-1|TRBJ2-7|TRBD1|-
TGCGCCAGCAGCACCGAACAGGGGGTGCGGTACTTC
CASSTEQGVRYF
>TRBV20-1|TRBJ2-3|TRBD1|-
TGCAGTGCTAGAGATACGACAGGGCGAACAGATACGCAGTATTTT
CSARDTTGRTDTQYF
>TRBV12-5|TRBJ1-5|-|many
TGTGCTAGTGGTCAGAGGGACAGCAATCAGCCCCAGCATTTT
CASGQRDSNQPQHF
>TRBV5-5|TRBJ2-3|TRBD1|many
TGTGCCAGCAGCTTGGAAGGGGGCGCAGATACGCAGTATTTT
CASSLEGGADTQYF
>TRBV7-8|TRBJ1-1|-|many
TGTGCCAGCAGCTTAGAGGTTGAAGCTTTCTTT
CASSLEVEAFF
>TRBV3-1|TRBJ2-3|-|many
TGTGCCAGCAGCCAAGATCTGCAAGCTGCGCAGTATTTT
CASSQDLQAAQYF
>TRBV12-3/TRBV12-4|TRBJ1-4|-|-
TGTGCCAGCAAGGGGGGGCAGGTGAAAGAAAAACTGTTTTTT
CASKGGQVKEKLFF
>TRBV25-1|TRBJ1-5|TRBD1|-
TGTGCCAGCAGGGCAACCGGGACAGGCAATCAGCCCCAGCATTTT
CASRATGTGNQPQHF
>TRBV15|TRBJ1-1|TRBD1|many
TGTGCCACCAGCGTTGACAGGGGAATGAACACTGAAGCTTTCTTT
CATSVDRGMNTEAFF
>TRBV6-5|TRBJ1-5|TRBD1|-
TGTGCCAGCAGTCCGGGACAACAGGGGATAATGGGTCAGCATTTT
CASSPGQQGIMGQHF
>TRBV7-2|TRBJ1-1|-|-
TGTGCCAGCAGCTTAGGGACAAAGACTGAAGCTTTCTTT
CASSLGTKTEAFF
>TRBV13|TRBJ1-1|-|-
TGTGCCAGCAGCCCCGGGTCGCCTATTGAAGCTTTCTTT
CASSPGSPIEAFF
>TRBV12-3/TRBV12-4|TRBJ2-7|-|few
TGTGCCAGCACCACCGGAGGACAGACCTACGAGCAGTACTTC
CASTTGGQTYEQYF
>TRBV25-1|TRBJ2-1|-|-
TGTGCCAGCAGTGGTGCAGGGTACAATGAGCAGTTCTTC
CASSGAGYNEQFF
>TRBV7-6|TRBJ2-6|-|many
TGTGCCAGCAGCCCGGCTGGTGAGTGGACTGGGGCCAACGTCCTGACTTTC
CASSPAGEWTGANVLTF
>TRBV7-9|TRBJ2-3|-|many
TGTGCCAGCAGCTTACTGAACCCCGATACGCAGTATTTT
CASSLLNPDTQYF
>TRBV12-3/TRBV12-4|TRBJ2-2|-|few
TGTGCCAGCAGTCCCGGGACCGCTAAGCGGGGGGAGCTGTTTTTT
CASSPGTAKRGELFF
>TRBV29-1|TRBJ2-3|-|few
TGCAGCGTTCGCGGGTTGCCTAGCACAGATACGCAGTATTTT
CSVRGLPSTDTQYF
>TRBV14|TRBJ2-1|-|many
TGTGCCAGCAGCCAAGACTACAATGAGCAGTTCTTC
CASSQDYNEQFF
>TRBV18|TRBJ2-7|-|many
TGTGCCAGCTCACCACGAAGGTCCGAGCAGTACTTC
CASSPRRSEQYF
>TRBV29-1|TRBJ1-2|-|many
TGCAGCGTTGGCGCAGGTCGGGGCTACACCTTC
CSVGAGRGYTF
>TRBV7-9|TRBJ2-2|TRBD1|few
TGTGCCAGCAGCTTAATAGGGGGCCTCGCCGGGGAGCTGTTTTTT
CASSLIGGLAGELFF
>TRBV6-5|TRBJ2-7|-|many
TGTGCCAGCAGGGAGAAGGGGAATCTGGGCTACGAGCAGTACTTC
CASREKGNLGYEQYF
>TRBV6-5|TRBJ1-1|-|few
TGTGCCAGCAGTTACTCGCTAACTTCAACGCGGTCTGAAGCTTTCTTT
CASSYSLTSTRSEAFF
>TRBV5-1|TRBJ1-1|-|few
TGCGCCAGCAGCTTGGAGATGCTCACTGAAGCTTTCTTT
CASSLEMLTEAFF
>TRBV12-3/TRBV12-4|TRBJ1-1|TRBD1|many
TGTGCCAGCAGTGCGGGGGACAGGGGACTTCTGAACACTGAAGCTTTCTTT
CASSAGDRGLLNTEAFF
>TRBV27|TRBJ1-5|TRBD1|many
TGTGCCAGCCGGGCTGACAGGGTTACTCAGCCCCAGCATTTT
CASRADRVTQPQHF
>TRBV4-2|TRBJ2-3|-|many
TGTGCCAGCAGCCAATTTGGGGCAGATACGCAGTATTTT
CASSQFGADTQYF
>TRBV7-9|TRBJ2-1|-|-
TGTGCCAGCAGATCTCTAGGGGGGGATGAGCAGTTCTTC
CASRSLGGDEQFF
>TRBV6-2/TRBV6-3|TRBJ1-1|-|few
TGTGCCAGCAGTGCCCGCACTGAAGCTTTCTTT
CASSARTEAFF
>TRBV12-3/TRBV12-4|TRBJ1-2|-|-
TGTGCCAGCAGTTTAACCGGCGGGAACAACTATGGCTACACCTTC
CASSLTGGNNYGYTF
>TRBV20-1|TRBJ2-3|TRBD2|-
TGCAGTGCTTCAAGTGGGCTAGCGGGAGGCACCACAGATACGCAGTATTTT
CSASSGLAGGTTDTQYF
>TRBV7-9|TRBJ1-2|-|few
TGTGCCAGCAGCTTACCAGGATGGGGCAGTGACTACACCTTC
CASSLPGWGSDYTF